These 12 T cell receptor beta chains were sequenced from one sample in a study of cytomegalovirus exposure and HLA in healthy donors. PCR used 60 Vbeta primers and 13 Jbeta primers. Clones were sequenced by immunoSEQ multiplex PCR, and TCRdb holds only the in-frame ones, with some missing. The sample lists some 110,000 clones; approximately 80% were seen once. Input material: PBMCs. These receptors originate from a man younger than 45 in good health and CMV-seropositive.

The chain uses TRBV5-1 and TRBJ1-6; 7 positions agree with TRBD1. Germline V gene sequence: CDR1 SGHRS, CDR2 YFSETQ. The CDR3 is 15 amino acids. V trimming: 0 bases; J trimming: 7 bases; junction bases outside the gene matches: 4. CDR3 loop: CASSLARGWNSPLHF. The CDR3 nucleotides are TGCGCCAGCAGCTTGGCCAGGGGGTGGAATTCACCCCTCCACTTT. Together with reference TRBV5-1 and TRBJ1-6, the CDR3 gives the full variable domain: KAGVTQTPRYLIKTRGQQVTLSCSPISGHRSVSWYQQTPGQGLQFLFEYFSETQRNKGNFPGRFSGRQFSNSRSEMNVSTLELGDSALYLCASSLARGWNSPLHFGNGTRLTVT.

This chain connects TRBV5-1 to TRBJ1-3; TRBD1 might be the D (5 bases). CDR3 size: 15 residues. V lost 7 bases, J lost 8 bases, and 22 bases lay in between. Germline CDR1 reads SGHRS; CDR2 reads YFSETQ. The DNA for the CDR3 is TGCGCCAGCGGAGCCCTCGGGGGGATCGGAGACACCATATATTTT. This encodes CASGALGGIGDTIYF.

The chain joins TRBV11-2 to TRBJ2-2; TRBD1 agrees at 11 bases. Trimming cost V 3 bases and J 4 bases; bases outside gene matches: 13. The germline V gene encodes CDR1 SGHAT and CDR2 FQNNGV. This CDR3 contains 19 residues. In DNA form, the CDR3 reads TGTGCCAGCAGCTTTAGACCGCGTACAGGGACAGGGGGCACCGGGGAGCTGTTTTTT. Amino acid sequence: CASSFRPRTGTGGTGELFF.

J is TRBJ2-5 and V is TRBV30; 10 bases map to TRBD2. The trim removed 2 bases at V and 5 bases at J, leaving 2 bases unmatched. The CDR3 contains 13 residues. CDR1 is GTSNPN and CDR2 is SVGIG in the germline V gene (reference sequence). This chain's CDR3 is CAWSLAGDETQYF. The CDR3 DNA reads TGTGCCTGGAGTCTAGCGGGAGACGAGACCCAGTACTTC. Complete variable domain (other parts from reference TRBV30 and TRBJ2-5): SQTIHQWPATLVQPVGSPLSLECTVEGTSNPNLYWYRQAAGRGLQLLFYSVGIGQISSEVPQNLSASRPQDRQFILSSKKLLLSDSGFYLCAWSLAGDETQYFGPGTRLLVL.

The rearrangement joins TRBV4-1 to TRBJ1-3; weak D call: TRBD1 (5 bases). The germline CDR1 and CDR2 sequences are MGHRA and YSYEKL. V was clipped by 4 bases and J by 1 base, with 11 bases between them. This CDR3 is built from 15 residues. The CDR3 region is CASSLDIESGNTIYF. The CDR3 DNA reads as TGCGCCAGCAGCCTGGACATCGAGTCTGGAAACACCATATATTTT.

The chain links TRBV7-7 to TRBJ2-2; D is possibly TRBD2 (6 bases). Deletions cut 1 base from V and 4 bases from J, with 13 bases between. Per the germline V gene, CDR1 is SSHAT and CDR2 is FNYEAQ (reference sequence). The length of the CDR3 is 16 residues. The CDR3 coding sequence is TGTGCCAGCAGCTTAGAGTTGCGGGGAGGCACCGGGGAGCTGTTTTTT. Its translation is CASSLELRGGTGELFF.

The rearrangement joins TRBV25-1 to TRBJ2-2, with 7 bases identical to TRBD1. The CDR3 runs to 15 residues. In germline, CDR1 is MGHDK, CDR2 SYGVNS. V was pared by 7 bases and J by 2 bases, with 7 bases of the junction left unmatched. The CDR3 bases are TGTGCCAGCATGGTAGGGGGCTCTAACACCGGGGAGCTGTTTTTT. This codes for CASMVGGSNTGELFF.

DNA of the CDR3: TGTGCCAGCAGCTCGAACCGACAGGGGTTGGGCTACACCTTC. This gives the protein CASSSNRQGLGYTF. This rearrangement joins TRBV7-8 to TRBJ1-2; TRBD1 matches 8 bases. The ends lost 4 bases at V and 8 bases at J; junction bases unmatched: 9. The CDR3 is 14 residues long. Per the germline V gene, CDR1 is SGHVS and CDR2 is FQNEAQ.

This clone was picked up one time. This chain uses TRBV5-1 with TRBJ2-7, with 8 nucleotides matching TRBD1. Unmatched junction bases numbered 8, after V lost 2 bases and J lost 7 bases. CDR1 and CDR2 (germline): SGHRS, YFSETQ. This CDR3 comprises 14 residues. The CDR3 coding sequence is TGCGCCAGCAGCTTCGGGACAGGTTCTGAAGAGCAGTACTTC. This translates into CASSFGTGSEEQYF.

J is TRBJ2-1 and V is TRBV10-1; 9 nucleotides agree with TRBD1. The CDR3 is 16 amino acids. CDR1 WNHNN and CDR2 SYGVQD come from the germline V gene (reference sequence). V shed 0 bases, J shed 0 bases, and the junction held 0 bases outside the gene matches. The CDR3 nucleotides read TGCGCCAGCAGTGAGTCGACAGGGGGCTCCTACAATGAGCAGTTCTTC. Its protein is CASSESTGGSYNEQFF.

The rearrangement uses TRBV9 and TRBJ2-1; 8 bases align to TRBD2. The CDR3 covers 19 residues. From germline, CDR1 is SGDLS and CDR2 YYNGEE. The V and J ends lost 2 bases and 0 bases, in that order; junction bases with no gene match: 13. CDR3 DNA sequence: TGTGCCAGCAGCGTCCCGGGCGCGGGGGGATCGAGCTCCTACAATGAGCAGTTCTTC. Translated: CASSVPGAGGSSSYNEQFF.

The chain employs TRBV6-5 and TRBJ1-6; no definite D call. CDR1 MNHEY and CDR2 SVGAGI come from the germline V gene. The ends were cut back, 2 bases at V and 0 bases at J, with 5 bases in the middle. The CDR3 totals 15 residues. CDR3 coding DNA: TGTGCCAGCAGTTACGTCTCCTCCTATAATTCACCCCTCCACTTT. As protein: CASSYVSSYNSPLHF.